This is a list of T cell receptor beta chains from one sample in a study of shared clonotypes between healthy human individuals. Clones were read by immunoSEQ multiplex PCR, and TCRdb kept only the in-frame ones, dropping some. The data contain 850,000 to 1,100,000 clones, approximately 75% of them singletons. The sequencing sample was made of memory CD4+ T cells from PBMCs. All receptors derive from a man younger than 35 in good health. Some clones in this sample may be carry-over from other donors' samples. The CDR3 runs from the conserved cysteine through the conserved F or W. The order of the fields is D gene, clone size, V gene, J gene, CDR3 protein, CDR3 DNA. A D gene is named only where the DNA matches it firmly. Clone size is not always given. Where it is, it says once, few, many or a class for expanded clones.

>TRBD2|NA|TRBV27|TRBJ2-7
CASSRGLAGVDEQYF
TGTGCCAGCAGCCGGGGACTAGCGGGAGTTGACGAGCAGTACTTC
>NA|NA|TRBV6-1|TRBJ1-1
CASSELSDTEAFF
TGTGCCAGCAGTGAACTATCGGACACTGAAGCTTTCTTT
>NA|once|TRBV6-1|TRBJ2-5
CASSARVFQETQYF
TGTGCCAGCAGTGCAAGGGTCTTCCAAGAGACCCAGTACTTC
>NA|NA|TRBV7-3|TRBJ1-2
CASSSTGAVSGYTF
TGTGCCAGCAGCTCGACAGGCGCCGTCTCTGGCTACACCTTC
>TRBD2|NA|TRBV19|TRBJ2-1
CASRGPSGRAYSNEQFF
TGTGCCAGTAGAGGGCCTAGCGGGAGGGCCTACTCGAATGAGCAGTTCTTC
>NA|NA|TRBV28|TRBJ2-4
CASSRPGTSKNIQYF
TGTGCCAGCAGCCGGCCCGGGACATCCAAAAACATTCAGTACTTC
>NA|NA|TRBV30|TRBJ2-1
CAWSGTDQGRQFF
TGTGCCTGGAGTGGAACCGACCAGGGGAGGCAGTTCTTC
>NA|NA|TRBV9|TRBJ1-1
CASSVTPQGWMNTEAFF
TGTGCCAGCAGCGTAACTCCACAGGGTTGGATGAACACTGAAGCTTTCTTT
>TRBD1|NA|TRBV27|TRBJ1-5
CAISSHDRGQPQHF
TGTGCCATCAGTTCTCACGACAGGGGACAGCCCCAGCATTTT
>NA|NA|TRBV18|TRBJ1-1
CASSQVEVNTEAFF
TGTGCCAGCTCACAGGTTGAGGTGAACACTGAAGCTTTCTTT
>NA|NA|TRBV9|TRBJ2-6
CASSPRDGRSGANVLTF
TGTGCCAGCAGCCCCCGGGACGGTCGCTCTGGGGCCAACGTCCTGACTTTC
>NA|NA|TRBV6-6|TRBJ1-4
CASTRGWEKLFF
TGTGCCAGCACTAGGGGTTGGGAAAAACTGTTTTTT
>NA|NA|TRBV11-2|TRBJ2-1
CASTSDFHQFF
TGTGCCAGCACCTCAGACTTCCACCAGTTCTTC
>NA|NA|TRBV9|TRBJ2-5
CASSVGQETQYF
TGTGCCAGCAGCGTAGGCCAAGAGACCCAGTACTTC
>NA|NA|TRBV9|TRBJ2-3
CASSPQFSTDTQYF
TGTGCCAGCAGTCCGCAGTTTAGCACAGATACGCAGTATTTT
>TRBD1|NA|TRBV5-1|TRBJ1-1
CASSEGTGGLEAFF
TGCGCCAGCAGCGAAGGGACAGGGGGCTTAGAAGCTTTCTTT
>NA|NA|TRBV12-5|TRBJ2-3
CASGRGTTDTQYF
TGTGCTAGTGGTCGGGGAACCACAGATACGCAGTATTTT
>TRBD1|NA|TRBV19|TRBJ1-1
CASSIGYRGNTEAFF
TGTGCCAGTAGTATAGGCTACAGGGGCAACACTGAAGCTTTCTTT
>NA|few|TRBV30|TRBJ2-7
CAWSGRTESSYEQYF
TGTGCCTGGAGTGGACGAACAGAGAGCTCCTACGAGCAGTACTTC
>NA|NA|TRBV7-9|TRBJ1-4
CASSLLGAGSGKLFF
TGTGCCAGCAGCTTATTGGGGGCAGGATCCGGAAAACTGTTTTTT
>TRBD1|NA|TRBV18|TRBJ2-3
CASSQDRGGGDTQYF
TGTGCCAGCTCACAAGACAGGGGCGGAGGGGATACGCAGTATTTT
>NA|NA|TRBV4-1|TRBJ1-3
CASSQGDGISGNTIYF
TGCGCCAGCAGCCAAGGTGACGGGATCTCTGGAAACACCATATATTTT